The 19 T cell receptor beta chains in this list originate from one sample, sequenced in a study of cytomegalovirus exposure and HLA in healthy donors (dated by TCRdb to 2017 to 2019). The method behind the library was the immunoSEQ multiplex PCR assay. A mixture of 60 forward primers for TCR Vbeta segments and 13 reverse primers for TCR Jbeta segments was used in the multiplex PCR. As stored in TCRdb, this immuneACCESS dataset retains in-frame rearrangements with V and J assigned. A fraction of the clones does not appear; measured against another copy, unresolved V genes explain less than half of the discrepancy, and the remainder lacks a known reason. Within this sample are over 110,000 clones, with about 80% of them counted one time only. The ten biggest clones cover 2% to 3% of the sample. The source material was PBMCs. The source is a woman aged 18-35 years in good health and CMV-seropositive.

In its sample, this clone was seen once. V and J are TRBV18 and TRBJ1-5; D is ambiguous. Trimming removed 2 bases at V and 0 bases at J, with 8 bases between. Germline values: CDR1 KGHSH, CDR2 LQKENI. The CDR3 runs to 15 residues. As DNA, the CDR3 is TGTGCCAGCTCACCAAGCGGGGTTAGCAATCAGCCCCAGCATTTT. Protein sequence: CASSPSGVSNQPQHF.

This clone has more than one count but fewer than ten. V gene TRBV5-1 combines with J gene TRBJ1-4, with 7 positions matching TRBD1. This CDR3 spans 14 amino acids. Germline CDR1 reads SGHRS; CDR2 reads YFSETQ. Losses at the gene ends were 1 base for V and 7 bases for J; bases not matched to a gene: 4. The CDR3 spells CASSLTGAGEKLFF. CDR3 bases: TGCGCCAGCAGCTTGACAGGGGCGGGTGAAAAACTGTTTTTT.

J is TRBJ2-1 and V is TRBV6-5; D is possibly TRBD1 (6 bases). With 0 bases removed from V and 4 bases from J, the gap between germline ends came to 13 bases. Germline assignment: CDR1 MNHEY and CDR2 SVGAGI. CDR3 length equals 16 residues. The CDR3 protein is CASSYSLGTTYNEQFF. The CDR3 bases are TGTGCCAGCAGTTACTCCCTAGGGACAACTTACAATGAGCAGTTCTTC.

This clone was seen more than once but under ten times. This chain joins TRBV4-1 and TRBJ2-5, with D unresolved. In germline, CDR1 is MGHRA, CDR2 YSYEKL. The CDR3 runs to 14 residues. Between the trimmed V and J ends, which lost 4 bases and 5 bases, there was a span of 14 bases. CDR3: CASSLYEFGETQYF. The CDR3 DNA follows: TGCGCCAGCAGCCTGTATGAGTTCGGGGAGACCCAGTACTTC.

For this clone: Sequence at one end of the junction differs from germline and may be a read error. The chain links TRBV4-3 to TRBJ1-2; D is ambiguous. The CDR3 covers 13 residues. CDR1 and CDR2 (germline): LGHNA, YSLEER. The CDR3 sequence: CASSQDLDYGYTF. The DNA for the CDR3 is TGCGCCAGCAGCCAAGATCTTGACTACGGCTACACCTTC.

The rearrangement uses TRBV4-2 and TRBJ2-7, with D tentatively TRBD2 (6 bases). V dropped 2 bases and J dropped 0 bases, with 11 bases sitting between them. CDR1 and CDR2 (germline): LGHNA, YNFKEQ. The CDR3 loop spans 15 amino acids. CDR3 in DNA: TGTGCCAGCAGCCAAAGGTGGCGGGACTCCTACGAGCAGTACTTC. Its protein product is CASSQRWRDSYEQYF.

The rearrangement uses TRBV7-6 and TRBJ2-2; maybe TRBD1 (5 bases). The CDR3 runs 15 residues. V lost 2 bases, J lost 2 bases, and 9 bases lay in between. Germline CDR1 SGHVS, CDR2 FNYEAQ. Here the CDR3 DNA reads TGTGCCAGCAGCTTAAAGGGGCCTAACACCGGGGAGCTGTTTTTT. Amino acids: CASSLKGPNTGELFF.

The rearrangement links TRBV28 to TRBJ1-1; no reliable D call. This CDR3 is built from 12 residues. Germline V gene data show CDR1 as MDHEN and CDR2 as SYDVKM. V lost 1 base to trimming and J lost 5 bases, with 5 bases between them. CDR3 sequence reads: CASSLSRTEAFF. CDR3 in DNA: TGTGCCAGCAGTTTATCGAGGACTGAAGCTTTCTTT.

This chain uses TRBV27 with TRBJ2-3; the match to TRBD2 covers 12 bases. Germline V gene data show CDR1 as MNHEY and CDR2 as SMNVEV (reference sequence). The CDR3 is 17 residues long. J lost 4 bases, V lost 6 bases, and 11 bases had no gene match. CDR3 residues: CASRLSSGGAGADTQYF. CDR3 in DNA: TGTGCCAGCAGACTGTCTAGCGGGGGGGCCGGGGCAGATACGCAGTATTTT.

This clone was found a few times. The gene calls are TRBV11-2 and TRBJ2-4; TRBD2 matches 10 bases. The V gene end was trimmed by 0 bases and the J gene end by 0 bases; junction bases not matched to a gene: 8. Germline-derived CDR1 and CDR2 are SGHAT and FQNNGV. This CDR3 is built from 19 residues. This CDR3 reads CASSLDALAGELAKNIQYF. CDR3 nucleotide sequence: TGTGCCAGCAGCTTAGATGCCCTAGCGGGAGAGCTAGCCAAAAACATTCAGTACTTC.

The rearrangement uses TRBV5-1 and TRBJ1-1; TRBD1 is a possible D gene (6 bases). The CDR3 runs to 14 residues. Germline V CDR1 and CDR2: SGHRS, YFSETQ. V lost 5 bases, J lost 7 bases, and 18 bases lay in between. Here the CDR3 DNA reads TGCGCCAGCAGTACGGATACAGGGTTGGGTGAAGCTTTCTTT. Its protein is CASSTDTGLGEAFF.

The chain has TRBV5-1 and TRBJ2-7; tentative D call: TRBD2 (5 bases). Trimming removed 5 bases at V and 1 base at J, with 19 bases between. This CDR3 contains 16 residues. CDR1 and CDR2 from the germline V gene are SGHRS and YFSETQ. CDR3 sequence (DNA): TGCGCCAGCAGTAACAATCGGGAAGAGAATTCCTACGAGCAGTACTTC. This encodes CASSNNREENSYEQYF. Combining the CDR3 with reference TRBV5-1 and TRBJ2-7 gives the whole variable domain KAGVTQTPRYLIKTRGQQVTLSCSPISGHRSVSWYQQTPGQGLQFLFEYFSETQRNKGNFPGRFSGRQFSNSRSEMNVSTLELGDSALYLCASSNNREENSYEQYFGPGTRLTVT.

The gene calls are TRBV6-1 and TRBJ2-7; weak D call: TRBD1 (6 bases). The V gene lost 10 bases and the J gene lost 1 base, with 14 bases spanning the gap. This CDR3 is built from 13 residues. Germline CDR1 is MNHNS and CDR2 is SASEGT. CDR3 loop: CATLTGNSYEQYF. The CDR3 coding sequence is TGTGCCACCTTGACAGGAAATTCCTACGAGCAGTACTTC.

This chain connects TRBV7-9 to TRBJ1-2; 8 positions agree with TRBD1. CDR3 length: 14 residues. The V gene end was trimmed by 6 bases and the J gene end by 2 bases; junction bases not matched to a gene: 5. The germline V gene encodes CDR1 SEHNR and CDR2 FQNEAQ (reference sequence). CDR3 residues: CASRPRTGNYGYTF. In DNA form, the CDR3 reads TGTGCCAGCAGACCCCGGACAGGGAACTATGGCTACACCTTC.

The rearrangement joins TRBV5-4 to TRBJ1-1, with 8 bases matching TRBD1. CDR3 length: 11 residues. CDR1 is SGHNT, CDR2 YYREEE, per germline (reference sequence). Trimming took 4 bases from V and 8 from J; bases not matched to a gene: 1. DNA of the CDR3: TGTGCCAGCAGCCGGGACAGGGAAGCTTTCTTT. Translated: CASSRDREAFF.

The V gene is TRBV9, the J gene TRBJ2-6; 11 bases are shared with TRBD2. The CDR3 is 21 residues long. CDR1 SGDLS and CDR2 YYNGEE come from the germline V gene. V lost 4 bases and J lost 0; bases outside the gene matches: 15. The CDR3 bases are TGTGCCAGCAGCATCAGTACTTCTTCGACTAGCGGGGCCTCTGGGGCCAACGTCCTGACTTTC. Protein sequence: CASSISTSSTSGASGANVLTF.

The DNA of the CDR3 is TGTGCCAGGAAAGGGGGGGTAAAGGGGACCGAGCCCCAGCATTTT. This encodes CARKGGVKGTEPQHF. The chain is built from TRBV9 and TRBJ1-5; a possible D gene is TRBD1 (6 bases). This CDR3 has 15 residues. Germline-derived CDR1 and CDR2 are SGDLS and YYNGEE. V gave up 8 bases and J gave up 8 bases, with 23 bases separating them.

The chain carries TRBV9 and TRBJ1-1; tentatively, D is TRBD1 (5 bases). The CDR3 extends over 14 amino acids. Germline V gives CDR1 SGDLS, CDR2 YYNGEE. V lost 4 bases to trimming and J lost 3 bases, with 13 bases between them. CDR3 region: CASSSMGEDTEAFF. The CDR3 DNA reads as TGTGCCAGCAGCTCAATGGGGGAGGACACTGAAGCTTTCTTT. Full variable domain (remainder filled in from reference TRBV9 and TRBJ1-1): DSGVTQTPKHLITATGQRVTLRCSPRSGDLSVYWYQQSLDQGLQFLIQYYNGEERAKGNILERFSAQQFPDLHSELNLSSLELGDSALYFCASSSMGEDTEAFFGQGTRLTVV.

The rearrangement uses TRBV6-4 and TRBJ2-1; 10 positions match TRBD2. CDR1 is MRHNA and CDR2 is SNTAGT in the germline V gene. There are 15 residues in the CDR3. After removal of 2 bases from V and 6 bases from J, the junction contained 4 bases not matched to a gene. The CDR3 coding sequence is TGTGCCAGCAGTGACCGAAGCGGGGGGGCCAATGAGCAGTTCTTC. Translated, it gives CASSDRSGGANEQFF.